One sample yielded the 8 T cell receptor beta chains listed below, sequenced in a study of cytomegalovirus exposure and HLA in healthy donors. Primers: 60 Vbeta forward and 13 Jbeta reverse. This table comes from immunoSEQ multiplex PCR, and its TCRdb copy is limited to in-frame clones, with some not included. The sample lists fewer than 250,000 clones, less than 80% occurring once. The sequenced material came from PBMCs. These receptors all stem from a girl aged 2 to 9 in good health and CMV-seronegative.

The rearrangement joins TRBV18 to TRBJ2-5; TRBD2 aligns across 14 bases. CDR3 length equals 15 residues. Unmatched junction bases numbered 4, after V lost 6 bases and J lost 4 bases. CDR1 and CDR2 from the germline V gene are KGHSH and LQKENI. The CDR3 is CASSGTSGSSETQYF. CDR3 nucleotides: TGTGCCAGCTCCGGGACTAGCGGGAGCTCAGAGACCCAGTACTTC.

V and J are TRBV10-2 and TRBJ2-7; 13 bases are shared with TRBD2. Trimming removed 4 bases from V and 4 bases from J; junction bases left unmatched: 1. Germline assignment: CDR1 WSHSY and CDR2 SAAADI. The CDR3 spans 14 residues. The CDR3 sequence: CASSGLAGGYEQYF. The CDR3 DNA reads TGCGCCAGCAGTGGACTAGCGGGGGGATACGAGCAGTACTTC.

The J gene is TRBJ1-6, the V gene TRBV27, with D perhaps matching TRBD1 (5 bases). The ends were cut back, 5 bases at V and 7 bases at J, with 12 bases in the middle. The CDR3 is 14 amino acids. Germline CDR1 is MNHEY and CDR2 is SMNVEV (reference sequence). CDR3 loop: CASSLRQTNSPLHF. CDR3 DNA: TGTGCCAGCAGTCTAAGACAGACCAATTCACCCCTCCACTTT.

Concerning this clone: Germline and junction disagree at one end, which may indicate a read error. The gene calls are TRBV19 and TRBJ2-4; 7 bases fit TRBD1. The CDR3 length is 16 residues. Germline loops: CDR1 LNHDA, CDR2 SQIVND (reference sequence). The CDR3 here is CASRPHRGLAKNIQYF. Here the CDR3 DNA reads TGTGCTAGTAGACCCCACAGGGGCCTAGCCAAAAACATTCAGTACTTC.

The V gene is TRBV6-6, the J gene TRBJ2-5; 8 bases fit TRBD1. CDR1 and CDR2 from the germline V gene are MNHNY and SVGAGI (reference sequence). V lost 5 bases and J lost 4; bases outside the gene matches: 9. This CDR3 has 15 residues. The CDR3 region is CASSQIRTGRETQYF. DNA for the CDR3: TGTGCCAGCAGTCAGATTCGGACAGGGAGAGAGACCCAGTACTTC.

The CDR3 protein is CASRSRTGEEKLFF. CDR3 nucleotide sequence: TGTGCCAGCAGATCACGAACAGGGGAGGAAAAACTGTTTTTT. This chain connects TRBV11-2 to TRBJ1-4; TRBD1 matches at 7 bases. From germline, CDR1 is SGHAT and CDR2 FQNNGV. CDR3 length: 14 amino acids. V lost 6 bases and J lost 8; bases outside the gene matches: 9. The full variable domain, completed using reference TRBV11-2 and TRBJ1-4, is EAGVAQSPRYKIIEKRQSVAFWCNPISGHATLYWYQQILGQGPKLLIQFQNNGVVDDSQLPKDRFSAERLKGVDSTLKIQPAKLEDSAVYLCASRSRTGEEKLFFGSGTQLSVL.

This chain links TRBV10-1 with TRBJ2-5; TRBD2 matches 14 bases. CDR1 WNHNN and CDR2 SYGVQD come from the germline V gene (reference sequence). The CDR3 spans 19 residues. J lost 5 bases, V lost 0 bases, and 11 bases had no gene match. CDR3 protein: CASSESGSTSGRARETQYF. Here the CDR3 DNA reads TGCGCCAGCAGTGAGTCCGGCTCGACTAGCGGGAGGGCCAGGGAGACCCAGTACTTC.

The V and J genes are TRBV4-1 and TRBJ1-4, with D perhaps matching TRBD1 (5 bases). Germline CDR1 MGHRA, CDR2 YSYEKL. The CDR3 sequence is 15 residues long. The V end lost 6 bases, the J end lost 0 bases, and 11 bases lay between the germline ends. The CDR3 loop is CASSRPGATNEKLFF. DNA for the CDR3: TGCGCCAGCAGTAGACCGGGGGCAACTAATGAAAAACTGTTTTTT.